Listed below are T cell receptor beta chains from one sample, sequenced in a study of technical replicates of blood from four donors. Clones were sequenced by immunoSEQ multiplex PCR, and TCRdb holds only the in-frame ones, with some missing. This sample yields some 71,000 clones, of which around 97% are seen a single time; around 0.2% belongs to the top ten. The sequenced sample consisted of T cells isolated from PBMCs. Every receptor here comes from a human donor in good health. The conserved cysteine and the conserved F or W are not part of the CDR3 here.

v_gene: TRBV4-2; CDR3aa: ASSQDRGETYGYT
v_gene: TRBV6-1; CDR3aa: ASSEKTGGPNQPQH
v_gene: TRBV6-1; CDR3aa: ASRQGDQPQH
v_gene: TRBV6-1; CDR3aa: ASSESIYRNYGYT
v_gene: TRBV27; CDR3aa: ASSPRGGRKGGDTQY
v_gene: TRBV4-2; CDR3aa: ASSQDNRGQYIMEY
v_gene: TRBV9; CDR3aa: ASSEVGAGEPQH
v_gene: TRBV4-1; CDR3aa: ASSQVGGPSYEQY
v_gene: TRBV27; CDR3aa: ASSRPLAGGDYEQY
v_gene: TRBV5-1; CDR3aa: ASSVAGNTEAF
v_gene: TRBV29-1; CDR3aa: SASSSGNTGELF
v_gene: TRBV5-1; CDR3aa: ASSITYGTGTFNYGYT
v_gene: TRBV5-1; CDR3aa: ASSLLAGASTGELF
v_gene: TRBV2; CDR3aa: ASGRTGVTYEQY
v_gene: TRBV10-1; CDR3aa: ASSGATDTQY
v_gene: TRBV6-1; CDR3aa: AISESNHQPQH
v_gene: TRBV5-6; CDR3aa: ASSGTGQVYGYT
v_gene: TRBV6-5; CDR3aa: ASSYGAQGSYGYT
v_gene: TRBV29-1; CDR3aa: SVRGTEAF
v_gene: TRBV6-5; CDR3aa: ASSLGGLGTGPQH
v_gene: TRBV4-1; CDR3aa: ASSQVEGAGETQY
v_gene: TRBV28; CDR3aa: ASSVFSWDTTYEQY
v_gene: TRBV10-2; CDR3aa: ASSDGQFREKLF
v_gene: TRBV6-5; CDR3aa: ASRRQGYGANVLT
v_gene: TRBV7-9; CDR3aa: ASSTVGQGAKYEQY
v_gene: TRBV2; CDR3aa: ASGGEPDRSVTDTQY
v_gene: TRBV9; CDR3aa: ASSVQGGGDTGELF
v_gene: TRBV13; CDR3aa: ASSLGQNTGELF